Described below is a single T cell receptor beta chain sequence and its context. The sample's treatment: oral pan-JAK inhibitor, 5-10 mg twice daily. These data come from a study of CD8+ T cells in alopecia areata. cDNA reverse transcribed from extracted RNA served as the sequencing template. Clones were read by immunoSEQ multiplex PCR, and TCRdb kept only the in-frame ones, dropping some. Of roughly 280,000 clones in the sample, about 62% are singletons; the top ten hold 0.8% to 1%. Germline-derived CDR1 and CDR2 are SQVTM and ANQGSEA. V trimming: 4 bases; J trimming: 8 bases; junction bases outside the gene matches: 2. The CDR3 contains 11 residues.

The sample here was CD4+ T cells sorted from blood, taken around week 53, from a patient treated with tofacitinib. The chain carries TRBV29-1 and TRBJ2-1; 7 positions agree with TRBD2. This sequence was found in a human donor with alopecia areata. CDR3 region: CSVAGGDEQFF. In DNA form, the CDR3 reads TGCAGCGTTGCGGGGGGAGATGAGCAGTTCTTC.